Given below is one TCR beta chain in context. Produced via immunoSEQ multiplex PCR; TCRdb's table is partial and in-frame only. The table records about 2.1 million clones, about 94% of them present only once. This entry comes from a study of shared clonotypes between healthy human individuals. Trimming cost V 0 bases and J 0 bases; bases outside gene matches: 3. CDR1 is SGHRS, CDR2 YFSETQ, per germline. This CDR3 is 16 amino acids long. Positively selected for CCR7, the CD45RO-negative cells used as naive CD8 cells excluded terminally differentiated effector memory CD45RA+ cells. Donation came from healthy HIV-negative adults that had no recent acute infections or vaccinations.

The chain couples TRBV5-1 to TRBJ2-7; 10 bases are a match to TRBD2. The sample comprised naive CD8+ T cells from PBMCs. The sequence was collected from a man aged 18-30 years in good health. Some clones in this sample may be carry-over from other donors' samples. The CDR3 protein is CASSLDASGSSYEQYF. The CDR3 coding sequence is TGCGCCAGCAGCTTGGATGCTAGCGGGAGCTCCTACGAGCAGTACTTC.